This T cell receptor (beta chain) emerged from a study of T cell repertoires in cytomegalovirus infection. The wider study: Carrying CMV and the relevant HLA type showed in public TCR beta signatures.

V was trimmed by 4 bases and J by 6 bases, leaving 19 bases between them. The CDR3 has 15 residues. CDR1 and CDR2 from the germline V gene are SGHVS and FQNEAQ. TCRdb used MiXCR to reprocess the reads, holding one entry per CDR3 protein. The data contain 450,000 to 650,000 distinct CDR3 sequences, about 30% of them seen just once; the ten biggest clones take up roughly 13%. In this sample, this clonotype turned up many times. This TCR derives from a human donor in good health (CMV status not recorded). Some clones in this sample may be carry-over from other donors' samples. Sequenced material: PBMCs. V and J are TRBV7-8 and TRBJ2-7; possibly TRBD1 or TRBD2 for D (5 bases each). In nucleotides, the CDR3 is TGTGCCAGCAGCTGGGACCGAAAACCTCGTTTCGAGCAGTACGTC. Encoded protein: CASSWDRKPRFEQYV.